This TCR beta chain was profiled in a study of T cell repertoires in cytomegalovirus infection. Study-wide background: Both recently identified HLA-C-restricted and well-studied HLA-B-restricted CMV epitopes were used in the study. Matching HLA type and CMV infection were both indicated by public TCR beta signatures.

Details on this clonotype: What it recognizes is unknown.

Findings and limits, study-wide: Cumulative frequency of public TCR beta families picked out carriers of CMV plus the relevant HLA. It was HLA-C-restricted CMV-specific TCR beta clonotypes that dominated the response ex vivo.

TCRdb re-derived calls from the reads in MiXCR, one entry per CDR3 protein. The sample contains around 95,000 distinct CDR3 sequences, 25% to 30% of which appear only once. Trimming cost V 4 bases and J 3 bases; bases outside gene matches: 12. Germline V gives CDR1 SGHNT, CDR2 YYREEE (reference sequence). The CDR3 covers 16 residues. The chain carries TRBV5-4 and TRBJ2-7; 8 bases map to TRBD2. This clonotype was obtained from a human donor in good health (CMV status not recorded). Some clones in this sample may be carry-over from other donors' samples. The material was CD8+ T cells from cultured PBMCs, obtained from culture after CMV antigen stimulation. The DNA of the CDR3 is TGTGCCAGCAGCGGGAGCGGGGGCCTCGCTCTCTACGAGCAGTACTTC. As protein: CASSGSGGLALYEQYF.